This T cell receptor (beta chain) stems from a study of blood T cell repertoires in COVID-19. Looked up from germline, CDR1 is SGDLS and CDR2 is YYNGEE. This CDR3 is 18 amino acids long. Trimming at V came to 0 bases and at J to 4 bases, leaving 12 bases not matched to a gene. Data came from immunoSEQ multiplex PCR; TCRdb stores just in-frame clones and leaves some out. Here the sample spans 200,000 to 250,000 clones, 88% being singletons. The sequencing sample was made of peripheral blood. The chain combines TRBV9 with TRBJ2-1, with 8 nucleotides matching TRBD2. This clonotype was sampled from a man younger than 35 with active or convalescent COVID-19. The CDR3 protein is CASSVVPFSGIGYNEQFF. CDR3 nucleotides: TGTGCCAGCAGCGTAGTTCCATTTAGCGGGATAGGTTACAATGAGCAGTTCTTC.